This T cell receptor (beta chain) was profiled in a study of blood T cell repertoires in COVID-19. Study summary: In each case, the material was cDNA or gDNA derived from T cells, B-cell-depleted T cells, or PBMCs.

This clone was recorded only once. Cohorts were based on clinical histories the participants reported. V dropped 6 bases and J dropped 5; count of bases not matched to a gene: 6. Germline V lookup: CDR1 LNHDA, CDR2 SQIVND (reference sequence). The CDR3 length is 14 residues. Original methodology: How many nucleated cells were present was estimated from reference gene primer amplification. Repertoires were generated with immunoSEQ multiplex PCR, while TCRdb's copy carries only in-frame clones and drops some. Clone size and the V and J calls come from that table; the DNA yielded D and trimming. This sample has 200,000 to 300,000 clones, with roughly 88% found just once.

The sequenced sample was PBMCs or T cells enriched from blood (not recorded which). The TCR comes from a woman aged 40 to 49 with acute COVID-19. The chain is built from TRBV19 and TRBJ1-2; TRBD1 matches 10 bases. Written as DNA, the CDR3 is TGTGCCAGTAGACCCGGGACAGGGGTGTATGGCTACACCTTC. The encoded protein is CASRPGTGVYGYTF.